This TCR beta chain was profiled in a study of post-analysis software for immune sequencing data. Trimming shortened V by 0 bases and J by 0 bases, and 9 bases separated the two germline ends. This CDR3 contains 15 residues. Germline CDR1 and CDR2: SGHRS and YFSETQ. Study results and caveats: TRBV5-6, TRBV5-1 and TRBV20-1 belonged to a set of about 5 TRBV segments that were more frequent in patients than controls.

As to this clonotype: Its antigen is undetermined.

Every TCR beta cDNA library bore unique molecular identifiers. TCRdb itself ran the PCR reads through MiXCR, one entry per CDR3 protein. The repertoire holds 350,000 to 450,000 distinct CDR3 sequences, approximately 39% seen once, with less than 10% in the top ten. The sequenced material came from blood. The genes are TRBV5-1 and TRBJ1-1, with D perhaps TRBD1 (5 bases). The sequence derives from a girl aged 2-15 years with multiple sclerosis. The CDR3 is CASSLAGALNTEAFF. The CDR3 DNA follows: TGCGCCAGCAGCTTGGCCGGGGCTCTGAACACTGAAGCTTTCTTT.